The rows below give T cell receptor beta chains drawn from one sample of a study of early T cells in non-severe SARS-CoV-2 infection. TCRdb called the 5' RACE reads again in MiXCR, with one record for every CDR3 protein. Among about 80,000 distinct CDR3 sequences listed, over 5% were seen once. Sample: whole blood. Source of these receptors: an adult who was a healthcare worker with PCR-confirmed SARS-CoV-2 infection or an uninfected control (not recorded which). Both conserved end residues are part of each CDR3. The order of the fields is clone size, CDR3 length, J gene, V gene, D gene, CDR3 DNA, CDR3 protein. The D gene is left open where the match is weak. Expanded clones are given a class, and other clones once, few, many or no size at all.

many,14,TRBJ1-2,TRBV18,.,TGTGCCAGCTCACCACGTTCGGGACAATATGGCTACACCTTC,CASSPRSGQYGYTF
few,16,TRBJ1-6,TRBV6-5,.,TGTGCCAGCAGTTACTCGGGAGACACCTATAATTCACCCCTCCACTTT,CASSYSGDTYNSPLHF
many,12,TRBJ1-1,TRBV7-9,.,TGTGCCAGCAGCGGGGAGATCACTGAAGCTTTCTTT,CASSGEITEAFF
.,14,TRBJ1-4,TRBV18,.,TGTGCCAGCTCAAAAGGGACAACTAATGAAAAACTGTTTTTT,CASSKGTTNEKLFF
many,13,TRBJ2-5,TRBV5-1,.,TGCGCCAGCAGCCTGACCCTCAAAGAGACCCAGTACTTC,CASSLTLKETQYF
few,13,TRBJ2-2,TRBV9,.,TGTGCCAGCAGCGGACACTACACCGGGGAGCTGTTTTTT,CASSGHYTGELFF
.,13,TRBJ1-1,TRBV5-1,TRBD1,TGCGCCAGCAGCTTGGCTGACAGGGTAGAAGCTTTCTTT,CASSLADRVEAFF
few,11,TRBJ2-1,TRBV28,.,TGTGCCAGCACTAGGGACAATGAGCAGTTCTTC,CASTRDNEQFF
many,14,TRBJ2-2,TRBV2,.,TGTGCCAGCAGTGAGGCGTTCCGCACCGGGGAGCTGTTTTTT,CASSEAFRTGELFF
many,13,TRBJ1-2,TRBV6-1,.,TGTGCCAGCAGTGAAATGTACACCTATGGCTACACCTTC,CASSEMYTYGYTF
few,13,TRBJ1-6,TRBV20-1,.,TGCAGTGCTTACGAGACAGCTAATTCACCCCTCCACTTT,CSAYETANSPLHF
many,18,TRBJ2-2,TRBV10-2,TRBD2,TGCGCCAGCAGTGCCGCAATACTAGCGGGAGTAAATACCGGGGAGCTGTTTTTT,CASSAAILAGVNTGELFF
few,16,TRBJ2-3,TRBV11-3,.,TGTGCCAGCAGCTTAGATGGCGGGGGCCGGACAGATACGCAGTATTTT,CASSLDGGGRTDTQYF
.,15,TRBJ2-2,TRBV12-3/TRBV12-4,.,TGTGCCAGCAGTGTCTCTGGGTTGTACACCGGGGAGCTGTTTTTT,CASSVSGLYTGELFF
.,15,TRBJ2-4,TRBV10-3,.,TGTGCCATCAGTGACAGCAAAAGTTCCAAAAACATTCAGTACTTC,CAISDSKSSKNIQYF
many,15,TRBJ2-7,TRBV20-1,.,TGCAGTGCGTCTCGGGGACAAGGGCCTACCTACGAGCAGTACTTC,CSASRGQGPTYEQYF
many,15,TRBJ1-6,TRBV19,.,TGTGCCAGTAGTGCTACAGGGACCACAAGTTCACCCCTCCACTTT,CASSATGTTSSPLHF
many,14,TRBJ1-2,TRBV29-1,.,TGCAGCGTTGATTCAGAACGCGATAACTATGGCTACACCTTC,CSVDSERDNYGYTF
many,14,TRBJ2-7,TRBV7-8,.,TGTGCCAGCAGCCCAGACTGGGTTAGGGGTGAGCAGTACTTC,CASSPDWVRGEQYF
few,12,TRBJ2-3,TRBV29-1,.,TGCAGCGCTGGAGATCTGTGGTATACGCAGTATTTT,CSAGDLWYTQYF
many,14,TRBJ1-4,TRBV11-2,TRBD1,TGTGCCAGCAGCCGGACAGGGGCGGATGAAAAACTGTTTTTT,CASSRTGADEKLFF
many,15,TRBJ1-2,TRBV7-9,.,TGTGCCAGCAGCTTAGGGGACACAGCTAACTATGGCTACACCTTC,CASSLGDTANYGYTF
many,15,TRBJ2-2,TRBV10-3,TRBD2,TGTGCCATCAGTGAGTCCGGGGGGGACACCGGGGAGCTGTTTTTT,CAISESGGDTGELFF
few,15,TRBJ2-7,TRBV6-5,TRBD1,TGTGCCAGCAGTCAACCCCCGGACAGGGCTGCCGAGCAGTACTTC,CASSQPPDRAAEQYF
many,13,TRBJ2-1,TRBV20-1,.,TGCAGTGCTAAGCGGAACTCCTACAATGAGCAGTTCTTC,CSAKRNSYNEQFF
few,14,TRBJ2-4,TRBV6-5,.,TGTGCCAGCAGTTCCGGAATGGCCAAAAACATTCAGTACTTC,CASSSGMAKNIQYF
many,16,TRBJ2-3,TRBV20-1,TRBD2,TGCAGTGCTCCTATCAGCGCGGGAGTCGGCGCAGATACGCAGTATTTT,CSAPISAGVGADTQYF
many,14,TRBJ1-4,TRBV18,.,TGTGCCAGCTCCCACCGTGAAGGCCATGAAAAACTGTTTTTT,CASSHREGHEKLFF
many,13,TRBJ2-1,TRBV6-1,.,TGTGCCACCTGCCTGGAGGTTGGAAATGAGCAGTTCTTC,CATCLEVGNEQFF
.,14,TRBJ2-3,TRBV4-1,.,TGCGCCAGCAGCCCGGACCGATCCACAGATACGCAGTATTTT,CASSPDRSTDTQYF
many,17,TRBJ1-2,TRBV11-2,TRBD1,TGTGCCAGCAGCTTAGTAGGCGGCAGGGGGCCCACCGGCGGCTACACCTTC,CASSLVGGRGPTGGYTF
many,14,TRBJ2-7,TRBV4-2,.,TGTGCCAGCAGCCTCGGACTGAACTCCTACGAGCAGTACTTC,CASSLGLNSYEQYF
few,18,TRBJ2-6,TRBV20-1,TRBD2,TGCAGTGCTAGAGACGGGGGGACCCCGAGCTCTGGGGCCAACGTCCTGACTTTC,CSARDGGTPSSGANVLTF
few,16,TRBJ2-4,TRBV6-5,TRBD1,TGTGCCAGCAGCTCCAGACAGGGGCAGACCAAAAACATTCAGTACTTC,CASSSRQGQTKNIQYF
many,12,TRBJ2-3,TRBV19,.,TGTGCCAGTAGTACGCGCTCAGATACGCAGTATTTT,CASSTRSDTQYF
many,18,TRBJ2-3,TRBV11-2,TRBD2,TGTGCCAGCAGCTTAGATCGTACTAGCGGCCGAGGGGAAGATACGCAGTATTTT,CASSLDRTSGRGEDTQYF
few,18,TRBJ1-2,TRBV7-8,TRBD1,TGTGCCAGCAGCGCCCGGGACAGGGCCTCCGAAAAAAACTATGGCTACACCTTC,CASSARDRASEKNYGYTF
few,14,TRBJ2-2,TRBV10-1,TRBD1,TGCGCCAGCAGTAGGGACAGTAACACCGGGGAGCTGTTTTTT,CASSRDSNTGELFF
.,16,TRBJ2-7,TRBV19,TRBD2,TGTGCCAGTAGTCCGGGACTAGCGGGAGTCCGCTACGAGCAGTACTTC,CASSPGLAGVRYEQYF
many,16,TRBJ2-7,TRBV19,.,TGTGCCAGTAGTAATTCCGTTTCTGGTCTCGCCTACGAGCAGTACTTC,CASSNSVSGLAYEQYF
many,15,TRBJ2-1,TRBV7-2,.,TGTGCCAGCAGCTTAAATCGTTACTCCTACAATGAGCAGTTCTTC,CASSLNRYSYNEQFF
.,17,TRBJ1-3,TRBV11-2,.,TGTGCCAGCAGCTTAGTCCCTCTCAGGGGCTCTGGAAACACCATATATTTT,CASSLVPLRGSGNTIYF
many,12,TRBJ2-7,TRBV6-6,.,TGTGCCAGCAGCGTCCCGGGGTCCATGAAGTACTTC,CASSVPGSMKYF
many,12,TRBJ2-3,TRBV5-4,TRBD2,TGTGCCAGCAGCTCACTAGCGGGAGGGCAGTATTTT,CASSSLAGGQYF
few,13,TRBJ2-3,TRBV20-1,.,TGCAGTGCTAGAGGACAAGGGGTAGATACGCAGTATTTT,CSARGQGVDTQYF
few,15,TRBJ2-5,TRBV15,.,TGTGCCACCAGCAGAGAAGTACTTACACAAGAGACCCAGTACTTC,CATSREVLTQETQYF
.,14,TRBJ2-2,TRBV6-5,TRBD1,TGTGCCAGCGCTAAGCAGGGGGCCGGCGGGGAGCTGTTTTTT,CASAKQGAGGELFF
.,15,TRBJ1-5,TRBV6-5,.,TGTGCCAGCAGTCCCGGGGTCCATAGCAATCAGCCCCAGCATTTT,CASSPGVHSNQPQHF
many,14,TRBJ1-2,TRBV28,.,TGTGCCCACCGTCAGGGAGGTAATAACTATGGCTACACCTTC,CAHRQGGNNYGYTF
few,16,TRBJ2-2,TRBV4-3,.,TGCGCCAGCAGCCAGCGGGACAGATCGGTAACCGGGGAGCTGTTTTTT,CASSQRDRSVTGELFF
many,15,TRBJ1-1,TRBV7-2,.,TGTGCCAGCAGCAGGACGGGACCGCAGAACACTGAAGCTTTCTTT,CASSRTGPQNTEAFF
few,12,TRBJ2-7,TRBV30,TRBD1,TGTGCCTGGAACCCCACAGGGGGCGAGCAGTACTTC,CAWNPTGGEQYF